Below, 15 T cell receptor beta chains from the same sample are listed, as sequenced in a study of blood T cell repertoires in COVID-19. Produced via immunoSEQ multiplex PCR; TCRdb's table is partial and in-frame only. This table has 180,000 or so clones, 65% to 80% appearing once. Sequences were obtained from peripheral blood. These receptors all come from a man in his fifties or sixties who had recovered from COVID-19.

This sequence joins TRBV4-2 and TRBJ2-5; no clear D gene. CDR1 is LGHNA and CDR2 is YNFKEQ in the germline V gene. The length of the CDR3 is 18 residues. Trimming left V 0 bases short and J 0 bases short, with 17 bases between. The CDR3 reads CASSQDRGLSDYQETQYF. The CDR3 DNA reads TGTGCCAGCAGCCAAGATCGCGGTTTATCTGACTACCAAGAGACCCAGTACTTC.

This chain connects TRBV20-1 to TRBJ2-1; D ambiguous. CDR1 DFQATT and CDR2 SNEGSKA come from the germline V gene (reference sequence). This CDR3 is built from 15 residues. Trimming left V 3 bases short and J 9 bases short, with 21 bases between. Here the CDR3 reads CSASNRVELLVEQFF. CDR3 DNA: TGCAGTGCTAGTAACCGGGTTGAGCTATTGGTTGAGCAGTTCTTC.

CDR3 sequence reads: CASRVDRGNTEAFF. In nucleotides, the CDR3 is TGTGCCAGTAGGGTAGACAGGGGGAACACTGAAGCTTTCTTT. The rearrangement links TRBV19 to TRBJ1-1, with 8 bases identical to TRBD1. Trimming took 6 bases from V and 1 from J; bases not matched to a gene: 4. The length of the CDR3 is 14 residues. Looked up from germline, CDR1 is LNHDA and CDR2 is SQIVND (reference sequence).

CDR3 in amino acids: CASSQGLAGILNTQYF. CDR3 coding DNA: TGTGCCAGCAGCCAGGGACTAGCGGGAATTTTGAATACGCAGTATTTT. V gene TRBV3-1 (or the pseudogene TRBV3-2) combines with J gene TRBJ2-3; 13 nucleotides match TRBD2. Unmatched junction bases numbered 7, after V lost 3 bases and J lost 7 bases. The CDR3 is 16 amino acids. Per germline, CDR1 LGHDT and CDR2 YNNKEL (reference sequence).

The V and J genes are TRBV12-3 or TRBV12-4 and TRBJ2-1, with a possible D match to TRBD1 (7 bases). CDR3 length equals 12 residues. V was trimmed by 8 bases and J by 5 bases, leaving 10 bases between them. Written as DNA, the CDR3 is TGTGCCAGCCGCAGGGGGGACAATGAGCAGTTCTTC. Amino acids: CASRRGDNEQFF.

The chain uses TRBV4-2 and TRBJ2-7; 7 bases map to TRBD2. In germline, CDR1 is LGHNA, CDR2 YNFKEQ. The CDR3 has 15 amino acids. Losses at the gene ends were 4 bases for V and 5 bases for J; bases not matched to a gene: 11. CDR3: CASSPTGTTYDEQYF. Written as DNA, the CDR3 is TGTGCCAGCAGCCCTACCGGGACTACTTACGACGAGCAGTACTTC.

The rearrangement joins TRBV18 to TRBJ1-4, with D perhaps TRBD1 (6 bases). The germline V gene has CDR1 KGHSH and CDR2 LQKENI. The germline V and J ends were trimmed by 3 bases and 5 bases, with 10 bases remaining between them. This CDR3 contains 14 residues. The chain's CDR3 is CASSPGQLNEKLFF. The CDR3 DNA sequence: TGTGCCAGCTCACCCGGACAGCTAAATGAAAAACTGTTTTTT.

V gene TRBV6-5 combines with J gene TRBJ2-2; 7 bases map to TRBD2. V was clipped by 10 bases and J by 5 bases; unmatched bases: 13. Germline V gene data show CDR1 as MNHEY and CDR2 as SVGAGI. The CDR3 length is 15 residues. CDR3 nucleotides: TGTGCCACCCTACCTCGCGGGAGATGGACCGGGGAGCTGTTTTTT. This gives the protein CATLPRGRWTGELFF.

The chain recombines TRBV13 with TRBJ2-1; 13 bases are a match to TRBD2. Germline-derived CDR1 and CDR2 are PRHDT and FYEKMQ (reference sequence). The length of the CDR3 is 19 residues. With V trimmed by 6 bases and J by 0 bases, 11 bases remained unmatched. The CDR3 DNA sequence: TGTGCCAGCAGTACTAGACTAGCGGGAGGCTCGAGCTCCTACAATGAGCAGTTCTTC. Its translation is CASSTRLAGGSSSYNEQFF.

This chain links TRBV18 with TRBJ1-2, with unresolved D. Looked up from germline, CDR1 is KGHSH and CDR2 is LQKENI. Trimming took off 0 bases at V and 5 bases at J, with 13 bases between the two ends. The CDR3 covers 15 residues. The CDR3 region is CASSPPYSYSYGYTF. The CDR3 nucleotides read TGTGCCAGCTCACCACCATACAGCTACTCATATGGCTACACCTTC.

The chain has TRBV5-8 and TRBJ2-3; no firm D call. CDR1 SGHTS and CDR2 YDEGEE come from the germline V gene. The CDR3 spans 12 residues. Deletions cut 3 bases from V and 6 bases from J, with 8 bases between. The CDR3 is CASSSLTDTQYF. In nucleotides, the CDR3 is TGTGCCAGCAGCTCGCTAACTGATACGCAGTATTTT.

This chain connects TRBV19 to TRBJ1-3; unclear D gene. The CDR3 runs 15 residues. The V and J ends lost 5 bases and 2 bases respectively, with 13 bases between them. Germline-derived CDR1 and CDR2 are LNHDA and SQIVND (reference sequence). Written as DNA, the CDR3 is TGTGCCAGTAGTCCCCTCCCGGGTGCTGGAAACACCATATATTTT. Its translation is CASSPLPGAGNTIYF.

This clone is a singleton in its sample. The chain employs TRBV30 and TRBJ2-7; D unresolved. V was cut by 0 bases and J by 3 bases, with 9 bases left in between. This CDR3 is 13 amino acids long. The germline gives CDR1 GTSNPN, CDR2 SVGIG (reference sequence). The CDR3 reads CAWSVSTDYEQYF. CDR3 bases: TGTGCCTGGAGTGTAAGTACAGACTACGAGCAGTACTTC.

The chain uses TRBV3-1 (or the pseudogene TRBV3-2) and TRBJ2-7; 10 nucleotides line up with TRBD1. V dropped 6 bases and J dropped 4; count of bases not matched to a gene: 9. CDR1 is LGHDT and CDR2 is YNNKEL in the germline V gene (reference sequence). This CDR3 region has 15 residues. CDR3 DNA sequence: TGTGCCAGCAGTTACGACAGGGGGCAACGGTACGAGCAGTACTTC. Its protein is CASSYDRGQRYEQYF.

The gene calls are TRBV30 and TRBJ2-2; a weak D match, TRBD1 (6 bases). The germline gives CDR1 GTSNPN, CDR2 SVGIG (reference sequence). The V and J ends lost 6 bases and 5 bases respectively, with 13 bases between them. The CDR3 extends over 13 amino acids. As DNA, the CDR3 is TGTGCCTGCCAAGAAGGGGGTACCGGGGAGCTGTTTTTT. Protein product: CACQEGGTGELFF. The whole variable domain, filled in from reference TRBV30 and TRBJ2-2, reads SQTIHQWPATLVQPVGSPLSLECTVEGTSNPNLYWYRQAAGRGLQLLFYSVGIGQISSEVPQNLSASRPQDRQFILSSKKLLLSDSGFYLCACQEGGTGELFFGEGSRLTVL.